Given below is one TCR beta chain in context. The antigen is not known. These data belong to a study of response to subunit inactivated influenza vaccine. Trimming pared 6 bases from V and 3 bases from J, leaving 17 bases between. This CDR3 region has 15 residues. Looked up from germline, CDR1 is MNHNS and CDR2 is SASEGT. Each CDR3 protein is one row after TCRdb ran MiXCR on the RT-PCR reads. The profile shows about 520,000 distinct CDR3 sequences, approximately 24% of them singletons. Regarding the study as a whole: Every seasonal influenza vaccination brings in few new T cells, the authors suggested.

The genes are TRBV6-1 and TRBJ1-1, with D tentatively TRBD1 (5 bases). The specimen comprised CD4+ T cells sorted from PBMCs, sampled 5 days after vaccination. The source is a man aged 50 or older who received an inactivated influenza vaccine. CDR3 loop: CASRKSTGGYTEAFF. As DNA, the CDR3 is TGTGCCAGCAGGAAAAGTACTGGGGGATACACTGAAGCTTTCTTT.